This T cell receptor beta chain stems from a study of shared clonotypes between healthy human individuals. Germline loops: CDR1 MGHRA, CDR2 YSYEKL. The CDR3 is 17 amino acids. Trimming at V came to 0 bases and at J to 2 bases, leaving 7 bases not matched to a gene. The naive CD8 fraction comprised CD45RO-negative cells positively selected for CCR7 and excluded terminally differentiated effector memory CD45RA+ cells. The table lists this clone with a count of one. The protocol was immunoSEQ multiplex PCR, while the TCRdb copy is restricted to in-frame clones and leaves out a portion. The data contain some 2,000,000 clones, over 85% of them seen just once; the ten biggest clones take up about 1.1%.

Sequencing was carried out using naive CD8+ T cells sorted from blood. This clonotype originated in a man younger than 35 in good health. The chain uses TRBV4-1 and TRBJ2-7; 10 positions agree with TRBD2. The CDR3: CASSQDNSGGSAYEQYF. The DNA for the CDR3 is TGCGCCAGCAGCCAAGATAATAGCGGGGGGTCAGCCTACGAGCAGTACTTC.